The present entry profiles one TCR beta chain with its context. The antigen remains unidentified. This record belongs to a study of a mutant IDH1 vaccine in newly diagnosed glioma. TCRdb keeps only in-frame clones here, not all; method: immunoSEQ multiplex PCR. The repertoire holds some 16,000 clones, just under 97% seen once, with approximately 3.5% in the top ten. Time point denoted: baseline, week 1 (first vaccination visit). Described treatment: pre-vaccination baseline after standard-of-care therapy. The study, taken as a whole, reports: Seemingly, top peripheral T cell clonotype changes bore no relation to pseudoprogression.

Germline CDR1 reads MNHNY; CDR2 reads SVGAGI (reference sequence). The V segment lost 2 bases and the J segment 8 bases; nucleotides outside the gene matches: 6. CDR3 size: 15 residues. J is TRBJ1-4 and V is TRBV6-6; 9 nucleotides line up with TRBD1. The receptor was derived from a woman between 18 and 29 years old with glioma. Some clones in this sample may be carry-over from other donors' samples. The sequences come from peripheral blood mononuclear cells (PBMCs), collected from a glioma patient treated with radiotherapy, temozolomide or both. The CDR3 sequence is CASSYPGTGSEKLFF. The CDR3, as DNA: TGTGCCAGCAGTTACCCCGGGACAGGGAGCGAAAAACTGTTTTTT.